The clone carrying this T cell receptor (beta chain) was observed many times. The CDR3 runs 15 residues. Per germline, CDR1 SGHRS and CDR2 YFSETQ. V was shortened by 3 bases and J by 5 bases, with 12 bases between the two germline ends. These data come from a study of blood T cell repertoires in COVID-19. Turning to the study itself: Italy, Spain and the United States were the sources of the convalescent and acute COVID-19 samples. Sources were T cells, B-cell-depleted T cells, or PBMCs; the material itself was cDNA or gDNA.

As processed by the authors: Nucleated cell number was recorded as an estimate derived from reference gene primer amplification. The repertoire was sequenced with immunoSEQ multiplex PCR; TCRdb's copy has only in-frame clones and lacks some. Clone size and the V and J calls come from that table; the DNA yielded D and trimming. The sample records 40,000 to 50,000 clones, around 83% being singletons. Sequenced sample: peripheral blood. The chain recombines TRBV5-1 with TRBJ1-6; D perhaps matches TRBD1 (5 bases). The origin of this receptor is a woman of 80 years or more with acute or convalescent COVID-19. The CDR3 DNA reads as TGCGCCAGCAGCTCCTCAGGGAGGGATAATTCACCCCTCCACTTT. Protein: CASSSSGRDNSPLHF.